The rows below give T cell receptor beta chains drawn from one sample of a study of blood T cell repertoires in COVID-19. Using immunoSEQ multiplex PCR, the repertoire was profiled, and TCRdb retains in-frame clones only, with some absent. Counted here are some 51,000 clones, 90% occurring once; the ten biggest clones make up approximately 6.2%. Sequencing input: peripheral blood. The source of these receptors is a middle-aged man with acute or convalescent COVID-19. CDR3s include the opening cysteine and the closing phenylalanine or tryptophan. A D gene is named only where the DNA matches it firmly.

D gene	V gene	CDR3 length	J gene	CDR3 protein	CDR3 DNA
TRBD2	TRBV7-2	16	TRBJ2-2	CASSFSPGTIAGELFF	TGTGCCAGCAGCTTTTCCCCCGGGACTATCGCCGGGGAGCTGTTTTTT
TRBD1	TRBV6-5	15	TRBJ2-7	CASSNTGTGRYEQYF	TGTGCCAGCAGCAATACCGGGACAGGGCGGTACGAGCAGTACTTC
-	TRBV5-1	13	TRBJ1-1	CASSLEPGRGAFF	TGCGCCAGCAGCTTGGAACCTGGCCGGGGGGCTTTCTTT
TRBD1	TRBV9	15	TRBJ2-7	CASSVTGTGTYEQYF	TGTGCCAGCAGTGTCACCGGGACAGGGACTTACGAGCAGTACTTC
TRBD2	TRBV7-2	14	TRBJ2-5	CASSQGLAGETQYF	TGTGCCAGCAGCCAGGGACTAGCGGGAGAGACCCAGTACTTC
-	TRBV11-2	13	TRBJ1-2	CASSLAGGYGYTF	TGTGCCAGCAGCTTAGCGGGGGGCTATGGCTACACCTTC
-	TRBV5-1	13	TRBJ1-2	CASSSTLDYGYTF	TGCGCCAGCAGTTCGACTTTGGACTATGGCTACACCTTC
-	TRBV27	14	TRBJ2-6	CASSFFGGANVLTF	TGTGCCAGCAGTTTTTTCGGTGGGGCCAACGTCCTGACTTTC
-	TRBV5-4	14	TRBJ2-7	CASSLAQGPYEQYF	TGTGCCAGCAGCTTGGCACAGGGCCCCTACGAGCAGTACTTC
-	TRBV6-2/TRBV6-3	14	TRBJ2-5	CASTPQRSRETQYF	TGTGCCAGCACCCCCCAGCGGTCACGGGAGACCCAGTACTTC
TRBD1	TRBV18	14	TRBJ2-7	CASSPRDSLGEQYF	TGTGCCAGCTCACCCCGGGACAGCTTAGGGGAGCAGTACTTC
-	TRBV27	14	TRBJ1-1	CASSLFGGDTEAFF	TGTGCCAGCAGTTTATTCGGGGGAGACACTGAAGCTTTCTTT
-	TRBV20-1	11	TRBJ1-1	CSARLDWGAFF	TGCAGTGCTAGATTGGACTGGGGAGCTTTCTTT
-	TRBV7-9	14	TRBJ2-7	CASSLGLPSYEQYF	TGTGCCAGCAGCTTAGGTCTACCATCCTACGAGCAGTACTTC
TRBD1	TRBV25-1	17	TRBJ2-7	CASSGYPVWTGAYEQYF	TGTGCCAGCAGTGGTTATCCCGTGTGGACAGGGGCCTACGAGCAGTACTTC